This T cell receptor beta chain was found in a study of blood T cell repertoires in COVID-19 (dated by TCRdb to 2019 to 2021). Notes on the research overall: Collaborator samples came from the United States, Italy and Spain and covered acute and convalescent phases of COVID-19. The prospective study material was composed of cDNA or gDNA derived from T cells, B-cell-depleted T cells, or PBMCs. Where HLA class I and class II types were available, the types were taken from metadata supplied by the sample provider, not from assay-based typing. The repertoires were made available in a free public database intended to serve as a resource for research on the immune response to SARS-CoV-2. Subjects who had been exposed to COVID-19, were actively infected with it, or had recovered from it provided the deeply sampled blood TCRbeta repertoires that made up the dataset. The sample metadata nearly always contained a de-identified subject ID, COVID-19 status, age in years and sex. Samples were obtained from the ongoing ImmuneRACE study (first 160 participants) and from some 1,300 subjects provided by 6 global collaborators. General conclusions and limits of the study: The amount of clinical and demographic metadata varied by source and participant and was provided uncurated.

TCRbeta CDR3 regions were amplified from genomic DNA using the immunoSEQ Assay, a bias-controlled multiplex PCR. The authors' analysis ran thus. Within the assay, amplification of reference gene primers was used to estimate how many nucleated cells each sample contained. Sequence reads were collapsed and filtered to measure the absolute abundance of every unique TCRbeta CDR3 rearrangement. For each sample, productive Simpson clonality was calculated by taking the square root of Simpson's diversity index across productive rearrangements. TCRdb stores this immuneACCESS table with in-frame sequences only. Part of the clones is absent; in the studies checked, under half of the shortfall reflects unresolved V genes, and no reason is known for the rest. V and J calls and clone size follow that table, whereas D and trimming were derived from the DNA. Counted in this sample were around 200,000 clones; over 80% of them appeared once. Jointly, the top ten make up 7% of the sample.

At one collaborating source in Seattle, patients were enrolled during active infection and were followed longitudinally through the course of disease. Each collaborating institution followed its own protocols to collect whole blood in K2EDTA tubes. For TCRbeta analysis, collaborators shipped samples in one of three forms: frozen whole blood, isolated PBMCs, or DNA extracted from either of those sample types. CDR1 MNHEY and CDR2 SMNVEV were looked up in the germline V gene (reference sequence). From the cysteine up to the phenylalanine, the CDR3 has a length of 14 residues. Only the CDR3 region is kept as DNA, spanning 42 bases read in frame from base 1. V ends up 1 base short and J 4 bases short, with an unmatched junction base count of 2. As to this clone: No antigen is known for it. No clone much larger than this one lies a single base away; base qualities are absent.

The TCR was taken from a middle-aged woman with COVID-19, enrolled during active disease. The sequenced material came from peripheral blood. The V gene is TRBV27 and the J gene is TRBJ2-5; TRBD2 agrees with 8 junctional bases. CDR3 reads: CASSLLAGPETQYF. The nucleotide sequence is TGTGCCAGCAGTTTATTAGCGGGGCCAGAGACCCAGTACTTC.